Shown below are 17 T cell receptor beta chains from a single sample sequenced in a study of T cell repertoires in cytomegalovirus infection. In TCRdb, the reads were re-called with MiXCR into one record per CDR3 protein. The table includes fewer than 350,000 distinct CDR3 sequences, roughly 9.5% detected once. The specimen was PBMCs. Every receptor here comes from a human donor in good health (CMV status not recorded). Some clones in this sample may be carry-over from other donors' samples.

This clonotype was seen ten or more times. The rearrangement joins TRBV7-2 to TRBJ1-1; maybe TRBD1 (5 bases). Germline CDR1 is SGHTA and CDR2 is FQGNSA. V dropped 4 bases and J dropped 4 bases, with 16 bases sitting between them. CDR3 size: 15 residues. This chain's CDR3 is CASSSGPYGGTEAFF. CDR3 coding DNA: TGTGCCAGCAGCTCCGGGCCTTATGGGGGCACTGAAGCTTTCTTT. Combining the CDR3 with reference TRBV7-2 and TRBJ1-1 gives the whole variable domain GAGVSQSPSNKVTEKGKDVELRCDPISGHTALYWYRQSLGQGLEFLIYFQGNSAPDKSGLPSDRFSAERTGGSVSTLTIQRTQQEDSAVYLCASSSGPYGGTEAFFGQGTRLTVV.

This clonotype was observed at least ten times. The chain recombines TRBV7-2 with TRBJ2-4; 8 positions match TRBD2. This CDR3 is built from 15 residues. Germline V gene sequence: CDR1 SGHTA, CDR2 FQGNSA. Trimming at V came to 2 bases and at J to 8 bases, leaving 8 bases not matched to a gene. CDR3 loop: CASSLRRGDGYIQYF. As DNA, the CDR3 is TGTGCCAGCAGCTTACGGCGGGGGGATGGGTACATTCAGTACTTC.

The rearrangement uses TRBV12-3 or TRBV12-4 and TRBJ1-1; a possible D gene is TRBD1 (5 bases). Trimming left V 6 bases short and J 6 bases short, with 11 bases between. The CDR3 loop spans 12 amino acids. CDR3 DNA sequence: TGTGCCAGCAGCTGGGGGGGGGCTGAAGCTTTCTTT. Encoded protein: CASSWGGAEAFF.

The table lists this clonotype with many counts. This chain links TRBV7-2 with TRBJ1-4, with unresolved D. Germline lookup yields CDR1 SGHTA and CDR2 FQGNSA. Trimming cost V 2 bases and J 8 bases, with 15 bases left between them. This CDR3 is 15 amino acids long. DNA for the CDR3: TGTGCCAGCAGCTTACATGCAGGAATAAGGGAAAAACTGTTTTTT. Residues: CASSLHAGIREKLFF.

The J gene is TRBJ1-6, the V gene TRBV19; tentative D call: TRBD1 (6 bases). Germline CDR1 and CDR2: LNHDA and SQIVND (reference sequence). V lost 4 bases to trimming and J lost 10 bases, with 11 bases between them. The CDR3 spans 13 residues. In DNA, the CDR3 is TGTGCCAGTAGTAAGGGGGATGGATCACCCCTCCACTTT. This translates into CASSKGDGSPLHF.

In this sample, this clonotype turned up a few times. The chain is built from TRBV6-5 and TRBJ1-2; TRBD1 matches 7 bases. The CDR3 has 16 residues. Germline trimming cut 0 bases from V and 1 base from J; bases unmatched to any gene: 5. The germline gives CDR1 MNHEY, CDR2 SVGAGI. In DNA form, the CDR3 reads TGTGCCAGCAGTTACTCGGAGGGGACAGTTAACTATGGCTACACCTTC. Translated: CASSYSEGTVNYGYTF.

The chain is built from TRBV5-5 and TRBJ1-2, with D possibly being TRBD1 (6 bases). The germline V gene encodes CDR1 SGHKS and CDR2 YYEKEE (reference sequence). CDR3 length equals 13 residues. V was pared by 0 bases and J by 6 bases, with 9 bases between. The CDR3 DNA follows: TGTGCCAGCAGCTTGGGTCGGACAGATGGCTACACCTTC. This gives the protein CASSLGRTDGYTF. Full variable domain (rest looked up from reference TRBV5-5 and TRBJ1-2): DAGVTQSPTHLIKTRGQQVTLRCSPISGHKSVSWYQQVLGQGPQFIFQYYEKEERGRGNFPDRFSARQFPNYSSELNVNALLLGDSALYLCASSLGRTDGYTFGSGTRLTVV.

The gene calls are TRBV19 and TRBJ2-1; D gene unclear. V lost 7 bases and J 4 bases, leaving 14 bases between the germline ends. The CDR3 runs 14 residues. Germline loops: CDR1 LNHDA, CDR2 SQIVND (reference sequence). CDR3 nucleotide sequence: TGTGCCAGTATGGGCCAACGGCCTTACAATGAGCAGTTCTTC. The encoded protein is CASMGQRPYNEQFF. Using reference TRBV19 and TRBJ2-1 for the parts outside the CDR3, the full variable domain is DGGITQSPKYLFRKEGQNVTLSCEQNLNHDAMYWYRQDPGQGLRLIYYSQIVNDFQKGDIAEGYSVSREKKESFPLTVTSAQKNPTAFYLCASMGQRPYNEQFFGPGTRLTVL.

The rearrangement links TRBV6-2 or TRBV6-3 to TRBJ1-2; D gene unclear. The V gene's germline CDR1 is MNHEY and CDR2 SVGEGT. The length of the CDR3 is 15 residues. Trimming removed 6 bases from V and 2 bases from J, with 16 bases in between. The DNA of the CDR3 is TGTGCCAGCAGGGCTAATGGGCAGCCGAACTATGGCTACACCTTC. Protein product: CASRANGQPNYGYTF.

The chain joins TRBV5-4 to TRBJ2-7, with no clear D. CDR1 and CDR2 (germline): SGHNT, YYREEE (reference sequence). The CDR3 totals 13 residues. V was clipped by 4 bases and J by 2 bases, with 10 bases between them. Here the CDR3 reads CASSIDTTYEQYF. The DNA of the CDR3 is TGTGCCAGCAGCATAGACACGACCTACGAGCAGTACTTC.

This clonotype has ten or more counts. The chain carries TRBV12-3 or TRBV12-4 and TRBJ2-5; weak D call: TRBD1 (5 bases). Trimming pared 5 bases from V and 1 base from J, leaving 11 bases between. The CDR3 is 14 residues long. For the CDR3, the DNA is TGTGCCAGCAGTCTACAGGTTGCCCAAGAGACCCAGTACTTC. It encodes CASSLQVAQETQYF.

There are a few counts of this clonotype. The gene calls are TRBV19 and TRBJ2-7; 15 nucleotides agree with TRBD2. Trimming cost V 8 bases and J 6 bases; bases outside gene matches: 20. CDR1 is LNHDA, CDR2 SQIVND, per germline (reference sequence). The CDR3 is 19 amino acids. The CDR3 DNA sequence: TGTGCCAGTGCGGACGAACTCGGACTAGCGGGAGGGCCGGGTCGCGAGCAGTACTTC. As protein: CASADELGLAGGPGREQYF.

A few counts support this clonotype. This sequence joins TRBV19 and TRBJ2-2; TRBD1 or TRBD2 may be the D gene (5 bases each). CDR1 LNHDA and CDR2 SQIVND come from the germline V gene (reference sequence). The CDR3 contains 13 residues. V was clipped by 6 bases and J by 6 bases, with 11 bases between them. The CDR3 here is CASRGDRSGELFF. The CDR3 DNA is TGTGCCAGTAGGGGGGATCGGTCCGGGGAGCTGTTTTTT.

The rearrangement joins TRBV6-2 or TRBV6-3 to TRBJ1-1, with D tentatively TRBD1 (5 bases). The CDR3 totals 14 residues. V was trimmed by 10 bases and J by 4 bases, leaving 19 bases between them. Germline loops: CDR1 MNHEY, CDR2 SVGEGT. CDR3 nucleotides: TGTGCCACTGCGAGCCACTTTGGGACCACTGAAGCTTTCTTT. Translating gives CATASHFGTTEAFF.

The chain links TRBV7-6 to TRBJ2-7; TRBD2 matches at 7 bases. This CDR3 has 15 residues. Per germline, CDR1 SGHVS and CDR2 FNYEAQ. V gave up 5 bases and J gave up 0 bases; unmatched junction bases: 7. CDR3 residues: CASSPQAGSSYEQYF. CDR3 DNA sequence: TGTGCCAGCAGCCCCCAAGCGGGGAGCTCCTACGAGCAGTACTTC.

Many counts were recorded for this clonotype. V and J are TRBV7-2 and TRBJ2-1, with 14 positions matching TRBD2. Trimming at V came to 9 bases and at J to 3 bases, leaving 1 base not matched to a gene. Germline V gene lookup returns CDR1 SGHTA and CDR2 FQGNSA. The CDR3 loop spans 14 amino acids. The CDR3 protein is CASGTSGGYNEQFF. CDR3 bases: TGTGCCAGTGGGACTAGCGGGGGCTACAATGAGCAGTTCTTC.

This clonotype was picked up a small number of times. The chain's CDR3 is CASSLQGGFDAFF. The CDR3 DNA reads TGTGCCAGCAGTTTACAGGGAGGCTTTGATGCTTTCTTT. The V and J genes are TRBV12-3 or TRBV12-4 and TRBJ1-1; the D gene is possibly TRBD1 (5 bases). The CDR3 length is 13 residues. V lost 2 bases and J lost 11, with 15 bases in between.